This record concerns one TCR beta chain sequence. The data were produced by immunoSEQ multiplex PCR, yet TCRdb's version contains in-frame clones alone and is incomplete. The profile shows tens of thousands of clones, roughly 90% of them singletons. This sample stems from a study of T cell changes during pregnancy in multiple sclerosis. Sequencing used CD8+ T cells from peripheral blood mononuclear cells, obtained in the first trimester of pregnancy. This TCR was sampled from a female donor with multiple sclerosis, enrolled in a pregnancy study.

Here the CDR3 DNA reads TGTGCCAGCAGCTTTCTAGCGGCCTACGAGCAGTACTTC. Amino acids: CASSFLAAYEQYF. The chain carries TRBV7-9 and TRBJ2-7; TRBD2 agrees at 7 bases. V shed 3 bases and J 2 bases; nucleotides not matched to a gene: 1. The CDR3 covers 13 residues. The germline V gene has CDR1 SEHNR and CDR2 FQNEAQ (reference sequence).